This T cell receptor (beta chain) derives from a study of blood T cell repertoires in COVID-19. The CDR3 runs to 22 residues. Germline CDR1 reads SGHTA; CDR2 reads FQGTGA. V shed 3 bases and J 0 bases; nucleotides not matched to a gene: 25. Data came from immunoSEQ multiplex PCR; TCRdb stores just in-frame clones and leaves some out. The sample has some 240,000 clones; 65% to 85% are singletons. The source of this sequence is a man aged 45 to 65 who had recovered from COVID-19. The chain has TRBV7-3 and TRBJ1-2; 7 bases agree with TRBD1. Source material: PBMCs or T cells enriched from blood (not recorded which). CDR3 region: CASSFRDRGWGTAPLANYGYTF. The CDR3 DNA reads TGTGCCAGCAGCTTTCGAGACAGAGGGTGGGGGACAGCACCTTTAGCTAACTATGGCTACACCTTC.